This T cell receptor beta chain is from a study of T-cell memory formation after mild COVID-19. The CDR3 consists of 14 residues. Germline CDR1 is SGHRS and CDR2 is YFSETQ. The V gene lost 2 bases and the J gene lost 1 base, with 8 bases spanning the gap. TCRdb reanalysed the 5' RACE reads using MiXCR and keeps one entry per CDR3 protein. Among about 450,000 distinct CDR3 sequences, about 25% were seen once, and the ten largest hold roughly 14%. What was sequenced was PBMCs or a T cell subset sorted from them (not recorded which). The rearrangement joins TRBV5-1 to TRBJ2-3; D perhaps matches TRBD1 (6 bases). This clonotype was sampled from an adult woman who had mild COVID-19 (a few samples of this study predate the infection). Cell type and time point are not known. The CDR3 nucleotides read TGCGCCAGCAGCTTAAACAGGGGCACAGATACGCAGTATTTT. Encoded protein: CASSLNRGTDTQYF.